The 24 T cell receptor beta chains below come from one sample, sequenced in a study of control samples from healthy donors and cancer patients. The data were produced by immunoSEQ multiplex PCR, yet TCRdb's version contains in-frame clones alone and is incomplete. In the table there are around 100,000 clones, roughly 91% of which are singletons. Sequencing was done on a sample of blood. The receptor source for this set is a man aged 25 to 40 in good health.

The chain recombines TRBV5-6 with TRBJ2-1; D is undetermined. The CDR3 runs to 14 residues. In germline, CDR1 is SGHDT, CDR2 YYEEEE. Trimming took 0 bases from V and 0 from J, leaving 4 bases between them. This chain's CDR3 is CASSLAGSYNEQFF. DNA of the CDR3: TGTGCCAGCAGCTTGGCCGGCTCCTACAATGAGCAGTTCTTC.

The chain carries TRBV4-1 and TRBJ2-7, with 7 bases fitting TRBD1. Germline V CDR1 and CDR2: MGHRA, YSYEKL. This CDR3 region has 15 residues. V shed 1 base and J 5 bases; nucleotides not matched to a gene: 8. This chain's CDR3 is CASSQGYYRGNEQYF. For the CDR3, the DNA is TGCGCCAGCAGCCAAGGCTACTACAGGGGAAACGAGCAGTACTTC.

Only one count was recorded for this clone. V and J are TRBV5-1 and TRBJ2-6; D gene ambiguous. Germline values: CDR1 SGHRS, CDR2 YFSETQ. The CDR3 is 16 amino acids. Trimming removed 6 bases at V and 0 bases at J, with 13 bases between. The CDR3 loop reads CASTRVVNSGANVLTF. In DNA form, the CDR3 reads TGCGCCAGCACCCGGGTGGTCAACTCTGGGGCCAACGTCCTGACTTTC.

V is TRBV30 and J is TRBJ2-7; TRBD2 might be the D (6 bases). Between the trimmed V and J ends, which lost 0 bases and 6 bases, there was a span of 9 bases. This CDR3 is 12 amino acids long. The germline V gene has CDR1 GTSNPN and CDR2 SVGIG (reference sequence). The CDR3 region has the DNA TGTGCCTGGAGTGTATCCGGGGGCGAGCAGTACTTC. Translation: CAWSVSGGEQYF.

The chain couples TRBV5-6 to TRBJ1-2; the D is unclear. The V gene's germline CDR1 is SGHDT and CDR2 YYEEEE. The CDR3 is 16 residues long. V lost 0 bases and J lost 1, with 13 bases in between. The CDR3 here is CASSLDVHGFNYGYTF. The DNA for the CDR3 is TGTGCCAGCAGCTTGGATGTGCATGGGTTTAACTATGGCTACACCTTC. Drawing the rest from reference TRBV5-6 and TRBJ1-2, the complete variable domain is DAGVTQSPTHLIKTRGQQVTLRCSPKSGHDTVSWYQQALGQGPQFIFQYYEEEERQRGNFPDRFSGHQFPNYSSELNVNALLLGDSALYLCASSLDVHGFNYGYTFGSGTRLTVV.

Here the CDR3 reads CASSQDLPQKYSTDTQYF. The CDR3, as DNA: TGTGCCAGCAGCCAAGATCTCCCACAGAAGTATAGCACAGATACGCAGTATTTT. The chain links TRBV4-2 to TRBJ2-3; the D is unclear. Trimming cost V 0 bases and J 0 bases, with 16 bases left between them. This CDR3 comprises 18 residues. The V gene's germline CDR1 is LGHNA and CDR2 YNFKEQ.

This clone was counted a few times. The V and J genes are TRBV3-1 (or the pseudogene TRBV3-2) and TRBJ1-5, with unresolved D. This CDR3 spans 14 amino acids. CDR1 and CDR2 (germline): LGHDT, YNNKEL (reference sequence). Trimming stripped 0 bases from V and 7 bases from J, with 10 bases between. For the CDR3, the DNA is TGTGCCAGCAGCCAAGATTTGGGTTACCAGCCCCAGCATTTT. Its translation is CASSQDLGYQPQHF.

The chain carries TRBV5-1 and TRBJ1-5, with a weak D call TRBD1 (6 bases). Trimming pared 7 bases from V and 0 bases from J, leaving 11 bases between. This CDR3 spans 14 amino acids. CDR1 is SGHRS and CDR2 is YFSETQ in the germline V gene. The DNA of the CDR3 is TGCGCCAGCGGGCAGGGGTATAGCAATCAGCCCCAGCATTTT. This codes for CASGQGYSNQPQHF.

This chain links TRBV6-2 or TRBV6-3 with TRBJ1-4; D is perhaps TRBD1 (5 bases). CDR1 is MNHEY and CDR2 is SVGEGT in the germline V gene. There are 18 residues in the CDR3. Trimming cost V 5 bases and J 7 bases, with 26 bases left between them. CDR3 in amino acids: CASSQPGVQGLIIEKLFF. In DNA form, the CDR3 reads TGTGCCAGCAGTCAGCCGGGAGTCCAGGGTCTAATTATTGAAAAACTGTTTTTT.

V and J are TRBV2 and TRBJ1-6; a possible D gene is TRBD1 (6 bases). Trimming shortened V by 5 bases and J by 5 bases, and 13 bases separated the two germline ends. The germline gives CDR1 SNHLY, CDR2 FYNNEI. This CDR3 region has 15 residues. CDR3 protein: CASSKTGNHNSPLHF. The CDR3 nucleotides are TGTGCCAGCAGTAAGACAGGAAACCATAATTCACCCCTCCACTTT.

The chain combines TRBV28 with TRBJ1-2; weak D call: TRBD1 (5 bases). Deletions cut 5 bases from V and 0 bases from J, with 13 bases between. CDR3 length: 15 residues. Germline CDR1 MDHEN, CDR2 SYDVKM. DNA for the CDR3: TGTGCCAGCAGTAGGGGAGAGGGGCCTAACTATGGCTACACCTTC. It is translated as CASSRGEGPNYGYTF.

The J gene is TRBJ1-1, the V gene TRBV7-9; 9 nucleotides agree with TRBD1. CDR3 length: 15 amino acids. V lost 5 bases to trimming and J lost 4 bases; unmatched junction nucleotides: 8. Germline loops: CDR1 SEHNR, CDR2 FQNEAQ (reference sequence). The CDR3 nucleotides are TGTGCCAGCAGCCAAATAACAGGGGGCACCACTGAAGCTTTCTTT. Its translation: CASSQITGGTTEAFF.

The chain employs TRBV19 and TRBJ1-1; perhaps TRBD1 as D (6 bases). Germline values: CDR1 LNHDA, CDR2 SQIVND (reference sequence). This CDR3 spans 18 amino acids. Trimming removed 5 bases from V and 1 base from J, with 23 bases in between. The CDR3 nucleotides are TGTGCCAGTAGTCCGGGGGGCAGGGCGTTGTTCCCGAACACTGAAGCTTTCTTT. It specifies CASSPGGRALFPNTEAFF.

The V call is TRBV4-3, the J call TRBJ1-1; D not resolved. Per the germline V gene, CDR1 is LGHNA and CDR2 is YSLEER. The V end was cut by 0 bases, the J end by 3 bases, with 11 bases between. CDR3 size: 15 residues. The CDR3: CASSQEYTGDTEAFF. Here the CDR3 DNA reads TGCGCCAGCAGCCAAGAGTACACCGGAGACACTGAAGCTTTCTTT.

The chain carries TRBV7-2 and TRBJ2-1; D not resolved. V was shortened by 4 bases and J by 1 base, with 8 bases between the two germline ends. From germline, CDR1 is SGHTA and CDR2 FQGNSA. The CDR3 contains 14 residues. The CDR3 nucleotides are TGTGCCAGCAGCTCCTCGGGTTCCTACAATGAGCAGTTCTTC. Amino acid sequence: CASSSSGSYNEQFF.

The gene calls are TRBV2 and TRBJ2-5; D may be TRBD1 (6 bases). Germline V gives CDR1 SNHLY, CDR2 FYNNEI. Between the trimmed V and J ends, which lost 7 bases and 2 bases, there was a span of 17 bases. The CDR3 covers 15 residues. CDR3 in amino acids: CASNYLKTGQETQYF. DNA for the CDR3: TGTGCCAGCAACTACCTGAAGACAGGACAAGAGACCCAGTACTTC.

The chain employs TRBV18 and TRBJ1-5; no clear D gene. The germline CDR1 and CDR2 sequences are KGHSH and LQKENI. The CDR3 is 16 residues long. V lost 2 bases and J 0 bases, leaving 11 bases between the germline ends. This CDR3 reads CASSPMRGTSNQPQHF. In nucleotides, the CDR3 is TGTGCCAGCTCACCAATGAGAGGTACTAGCAATCAGCCCCAGCATTTT.

The chain is built from TRBV27 and TRBJ2-2; TRBD2 matches 11 bases. The CDR3 contains 15 residues. CDR1 MNHEY and CDR2 SMNVEV come from the germline V gene (reference sequence). Losses at the gene ends were 4 bases for V and 9 bases for J; bases not matched to a gene: 7. In DNA, the CDR3 is TGTGCCAGCAGTTCCCTAGCGGGGGGCATCCGGGAGCTGTTTTTT. It specifies CASSSLAGGIRELFF.

The gene calls are TRBV7-9 and TRBJ1-2; D uncertain. V was shortened by 5 bases and J by 8 bases, with 18 bases between the two germline ends. The CDR3 is 14 residues long. Germline CDR1 reads SEHNR; CDR2 reads FQNEAQ (reference sequence). In DNA form, the CDR3 reads TGTGCCAGCAGCCTAGGAGGGAATCCGTGGGGCTACACCTTC. Amino acid sequence: CASSLGGNPWGYTF.

The rearrangement links TRBV6-5 to TRBJ2-7; the D gene is possibly TRBD2 (6 bases). The CDR3 is 15 residues long. Germline assignment: CDR1 MNHEY and CDR2 SVGAGI. Trimming left V 6 bases short and J 2 bases short, with 17 bases between. The CDR3 bases are TGTGCCAGCAGGGAGCTAGCGCCAGAGCCCTACGAGCAGTACTTC. This sequence encodes CASRELAPEPYEQYF.

V is TRBV7-8 and J is TRBJ2-7; D call uncertain. CDR1 SGHVS and CDR2 FQNEAQ come from the germline V gene. Trimming shortened V by 5 bases and J by 6 bases, and 11 bases separated the two germline ends. The length of the CDR3 is 12 residues. CDR3 in amino acids: CASSPLMIEQYF. CDR3 in DNA: TGTGCCAGCAGCCCCCTGATGATCGAGCAGTACTTC.

The J gene is TRBJ2-5, the V gene TRBV6-6; 7 nucleotides align to TRBD1. The CDR3 loop spans 17 amino acids. The germline CDR1 and CDR2 sequences are MNHNY and SVGAGI (reference sequence). V lost 5 bases, J lost 1 base, and 13 bases stayed unmatched. The CDR3 DNA is TGTGCCAGCAGTCTCTACCGGGACAGAAGCTTCCAAGAGACCCAGTACTTC. This codes for CASSLYRDRSFQETQYF.

This sequence joins TRBV27 and TRBJ1-5; D is unclear. Deletions cut 2 bases from V and 2 bases from J, with 7 bases between. From germline, CDR1 is MNHEY and CDR2 SMNVEV (reference sequence). The CDR3 covers 14 residues. CDR3 sequence: CASSLEGGNQPQHF. Here the CDR3 DNA reads TGTGCCAGCAGTTTAGAGGGTGGCAATCAGCCCCAGCATTTT.

This chain uses TRBV4-1 with TRBJ2-1, with TRBD1 as a possible D gene (5 bases). Germline V CDR1 and CDR2: MGHRA, YSYEKL. V lost 1 base to trimming and J lost 8 bases, with 9 bases between them. The CDR3 runs to 13 residues. CDR3 sequence: CASSQGSQDEQFF. Written as DNA, the CDR3 is TGCGCCAGCAGCCAAGGTTCACAGGATGAGCAGTTCTTC.